Listed here are 27 T cell receptor beta chains from one sample, sequenced in a study of control samples from healthy donors and cancer patients. Using immunoSEQ multiplex PCR, the repertoire was profiled, and TCRdb retains in-frame clones only, with some absent. The table records 150,000 to 200,000 clones, roughly 94% of them present only once. Sequenced input: PBMCs. These receptors were collected from a man in his sixties with colorectal cancer.

The chain carries TRBV14 and TRBJ1-2, with 8 bases fitting TRBD1. The CDR3 length is 15 residues. Germline-derived CDR1 and CDR2 are SGHDN and FVKESK. Unmatched junction bases numbered 9, after V lost 1 base and J lost 8 bases. This chain's CDR3 is CASSQVPGQGQGYTF. DNA for the CDR3: TGTGCCAGCAGCCAAGTCCCCGGACAGGGTCAGGGCTACACCTTC.

The CDR3 is CASSESHNTGVEQYF. DNA of the CDR3: TGTGCCAGCAGTGAATCTCACAACACAGGGGTCGAGCAGTACTTC. The chain links TRBV25-1 to TRBJ2-7; 7 bases are a match to TRBD1. The CDR3 is 15 amino acids. J lost 6 bases, V lost 1 base, and 9 bases had no gene match. In germline, CDR1 is MGHDK, CDR2 SYGVNS.

CDR3 loop: CASTKAGVTGELFF. For the CDR3, the DNA is TGCGCCAGCACCAAAGCAGGGGTGACCGGGGAGCTGTTTTTT. The chain joins TRBV5-1 to TRBJ2-2, with TRBD1 as a possible D gene (6 bases). V was clipped by 6 bases and J by 5 bases, with 14 bases between them. The CDR3 runs 14 residues. Germline loops: CDR1 SGHRS, CDR2 YFSETQ. Full variable domain (outside the CDR3, taken from reference TRBV5-1 and TRBJ2-2): KAGVTQTPRYLIKTRGQQVTLSCSPISGHRSVSWYQQTPGQGLQFLFEYFSETQRNKGNFPGRFSGRQFSNSRSEMNVSTLELGDSALYLCASTKAGVTGELFFGEGSRLTVL.

The chain has TRBV11-2 and TRBJ1-2; 8 nucleotides agree with TRBD1. CDR3 length equals 14 residues. V shed 3 bases, J shed 4 bases, and the junction held 4 bases outside the gene matches. Germline lookup yields CDR1 SGHAT and CDR2 FQNNGV. The CDR3 loop is CASSLAGGGYGYTF. As DNA, the CDR3 is TGTGCCAGCAGCTTGGCAGGGGGCGGCTATGGCTACACCTTC.

This chain uses TRBV9 with TRBJ1-3; 9 bases line up with TRBD1. V lost 2 bases and J lost 0; bases outside the gene matches: 3. CDR1 is SGDLS and CDR2 is YYNGEE in the germline V gene. The CDR3 runs to 16 residues. The CDR3 region has the DNA TGTGCCAGCAGCGTTGGGGACAGGGCCTCTGGAAACACCATATATTTT. Its protein is CASSVGDRASGNTIYF.

This clone was observed a few times. The chain carries TRBV18 and TRBJ1-2; D gene ambiguous. V dropped 3 bases and J dropped 8 bases, with 13 bases sitting between them. Germline V gene data show CDR1 as KGHSH and CDR2 as LQKENI. The CDR3 loop spans 13 amino acids. This CDR3 reads CASSPKGSEGYTF. Here the CDR3 DNA reads TGTGCCAGCTCACCTAAAGGGTCGGAGGGCTACACCTTC.

This chain uses TRBV7-5 with TRBJ2-5; TRBD2 reflects the table's D call only, with no check against the DNA. TRBV7-5 is marked as a pseudogene. This CDR3 has 17 amino acids. The CDR3 nucleotides read TGTGCCAGAAGCCCGGGACTAGCGGGGGACTATCAAGAGACCCAGTACTTC. This sequence encodes CARSPGLAGDYQETQYF.

This clone has just one count. This chain joins TRBV7-9 and TRBJ1-2; D call uncertain. Trimming pared 4 bases from V and 3 bases from J, leaving 9 bases between. Per the germline V gene, CDR1 is SEHNR and CDR2 is FQNEAQ (reference sequence). The CDR3 has 13 residues. The CDR3 nucleotides read TGTGCCAGCAGCTCAGACGTCCACTATGGCTACACCTTC. Protein: CASSSDVHYGYTF. Full variable domain (missing parts from reference TRBV7-9 and TRBJ1-2): DTGVSQNPRHKITKRGQNVTFRCDPISEHNRLYWYRQTLGQGPEFLTYFQNEAQLEKSRLLSDRFSAERPKGSFSTLEIQRTEQGDSAMYLCASSSDVHYGYTFGSGTRLTVV.

The rearrangement uses TRBV18 and TRBJ1-1; D not resolved. The germline V gene has CDR1 KGHSH and CDR2 LQKENI. The CDR3 extends over 14 amino acids. The V and J ends lost 6 bases and 1 base respectively, with 12 bases between them. The chain's CDR3 is CASSLRTENTEAFF. The CDR3 region has the DNA TGTGCCAGCTCCCTTCGAACAGAGAACACTGAAGCTTTCTTT. Using reference TRBV18 and TRBJ1-1 for the parts outside the CDR3, the full variable domain is NAGVMQNPRHLVRRRGQEARLRCSPMKGHSHVYWYRQLPEEGLKFMVYLQKENIIDESGMPKERFSAEFPKEGPSILRIQQVVRGDSAAYFCASSLRTENTEAFFGQGTRLTVV.

The V and J genes are TRBV30 and TRBJ2-5; D is unclear. Germline-derived CDR1 and CDR2 are GTSNPN and SVGIG (reference sequence). The germline V and J ends were trimmed by 8 bases and 5 bases, with 9 bases remaining between them. The CDR3 totals 10 residues. The CDR3 nucleotides read TGTGCCCTGATGTCGGAGACCCAGTACTTC. Translation: CALMSETQYF.

The V gene is TRBV12-3 or TRBV12-4, the J gene TRBJ1-5, with no clear D. Trimming took 4 bases from V and 7 from J, leaving 11 bases between them. This CDR3 is 13 amino acids long. CDR3 loop: CASSSAGRQPQHF. CDR3 DNA sequence: TGTGCCAGCAGTTCGGCGGGCCGGCAGCCCCAGCATTTT.

The rearrangement joins TRBV19 to TRBJ2-7; TRBD2 agrees at 12 bases. There are 14 residues in the CDR3. Trimming at V came to 5 bases and at J to 3 bases, leaving 2 bases not matched to a gene. Per the germline V gene, CDR1 is LNHDA and CDR2 is SQIVND (reference sequence). CDR3 protein: CASSRTSGDYEQYF. The CDR3 nucleotides are TGTGCCAGTAGTCGGACTAGCGGGGACTACGAGCAGTACTTC.

The rearrangement uses TRBV18 and TRBJ1-1; D is unresolved. Germline lookup yields CDR1 KGHSH and CDR2 LQKENI. V lost 1 base, J lost 6 bases, and 9 bases lay in between. The CDR3 runs 13 residues. CDR3 nucleotide sequence: TGTGCCAGCTCACCACAGGCAGGTGCTGAAGCTTTCTTT. Its protein is CASSPQAGAEAFF. The variable domain in full, completed from reference TRBV18 and TRBJ1-1, reads NAGVMQNPRHLVRRRGQEARLRCSPMKGHSHVYWYRQLPEEGLKFMVYLQKENIIDESGMPKERFSAEFPKEGPSILRIQQVVRGDSAAYFCASSPQAGAEAFFGQGTRLTVV.

The V and J genes are TRBV6-2 or TRBV6-3 and TRBJ1-1, with D possibly matching TRBD1 (5 bases). With 2 bases removed from V and 0 bases from J, the gap between germline ends came to 16 bases. CDR3 length: 17 amino acids. CDR1 is MNHEY, CDR2 SVGEGT, per germline. CDR3 in DNA: TGTGCCAGCAGTTACGGCCGGGGGACGGAAATGAACACTGAAGCTTTCTTT. The encoded protein is CASSYGRGTEMNTEAFF.

The gene calls are TRBV19 and TRBJ1-5; D gene unclear. Germline-derived CDR1 and CDR2 are LNHDA and SQIVND (reference sequence). V lost 3 bases, J lost 5 bases, and 11 bases lay in between. There are 14 residues in the CDR3. CDR3 sequence reads: CASSMSDGDQPQHF. DNA for the CDR3: TGTGCCAGTAGTATGAGTGACGGAGATCAGCCCCAGCATTTT. The full variable domain, rest sourced from reference TRBV19 and TRBJ1-5, is DGGITQSPKYLFRKEGQNVTLSCEQNLNHDAMYWYRQDPGQGLRLIYYSQIVNDFQKGDIAEGYSVSREKKESFPLTVTSAQKNPTAFYLCASSMSDGDQPQHFGDGTRLSIL.

The V gene is TRBV5-1, the J gene TRBJ2-2; the match to TRBD2 covers 7 bases. CDR1 is SGHRS and CDR2 is YFSETQ in the germline V gene. There are 16 residues in the CDR3. V was clipped by 3 bases and J by 3 bases; unmatched bases: 8. CDR3 nucleotides: TGCGCCAGCAGCTCGGGGGGACTAATCTACACCGGGGAGCTGTTTTTT. Residues: CASSSGGLIYTGELFF.

The chain has TRBV29-1 and TRBJ2-3; D call uncertain. Trimming left V 3 bases short and J 2 bases short, with 9 bases between. Germline-derived CDR1 and CDR2 are SQVTM and ANQGSEA. The CDR3 runs 13 residues. This CDR3 reads CSVEGQYTDTQYF. CDR3 DNA sequence: TGCAGCGTTGAGGGCCAGTACACAGATACGCAGTATTTT.

The rearrangement joins TRBV5-6 to TRBJ2-7; D remains unclear. The CDR3 spans 12 residues. Germline CDR1 and CDR2: SGHDT and YYEEEE. The V and J ends lost 1 base and 3 bases respectively, with 5 bases between them. The CDR3 nucleotides read TGTGCCAGCAGCTTGACCCACTACGAGCAGTACTTC. This gives the protein CASSLTHYEQYF.

The chain has TRBV3-1 (or the pseudogene TRBV3-2) and TRBJ1-1; the D is unclear. The CDR3 covers 15 residues. CDR1 and CDR2 (germline): LGHDT, YNNKEL (reference sequence). V shed 1 base and J shed 0 bases, with 9 bases lying between them. Here the CDR3 reads CASSQGSWVNTEAFF. CDR3 sequence (DNA): TGTGCCAGCAGCCAAGGATCCTGGGTGAACACTGAAGCTTTCTTT.

The J gene is TRBJ2-7, the V gene TRBV7-2, with TRBD1 identical over 8 bases. CDR1 SGHTA and CDR2 FQGNSA come from the germline V gene. J lost 3 bases, V lost 5 bases, and 12 bases had no gene match. This CDR3 comprises 16 residues. CDR3 DNA sequence: TGTGCCAGCAGCCCAATTGCGCAGGGGGCGGACTACGAGCAGTACTTC. Translated: CASSPIAQGADYEQYF.

The V gene is TRBV25-1, the J gene TRBJ1-3, with no clear D. Germline V gives CDR1 MGHDK, CDR2 SYGVNS. CDR3 length: 15 residues. The ends were cut back, 8 bases at V and 0 bases at J, with 14 bases in the middle. The CDR3: CASGETLVSGNTIYF. The CDR3, as DNA: TGTGCCAGCGGAGAGACGTTGGTCTCTGGAAACACCATATATTTT.

The chain joins TRBV7-9 to TRBJ1-1; D is ambiguous. The germline CDR1 and CDR2 sequences are SEHNR and FQNEAQ (reference sequence). This CDR3 region has 13 residues. The ends were cut back, 3 bases at V and 5 bases at J, with 10 bases in the middle. The chain's CDR3 is CASSLSAGTEAFF. As DNA, the CDR3 is TGTGCCAGCAGCTTGTCCGCGGGGACTGAAGCTTTCTTT. The full variable domain, its missing parts supplied by reference TRBV7-9 and TRBJ1-1, is DTGVSQNPRHKITKRGQNVTFRCDPISEHNRLYWYRQTLGQGPEFLTYFQNEAQLEKSRLLSDRFSAERPKGSFSTLEIQRTEQGDSAMYLCASSLSAGTEAFFGQGTRLTVV.

The V call is TRBV16, the J call TRBJ1-2; 8 positions match TRBD1. V gave up 5 bases and J gave up 6 bases; unmatched junction bases: 8. The germline gives CDR1 KGHSY, CDR2 FQNENV. CDR3 length: 14 amino acids. The CDR3 nucleotides read TGTGCCAGCAGCAGATACAGGGGGATGAATGGCTACACCTTC. The encoded protein is CASSRYRGMNGYTF.

Only one count was recorded for this clone. The chain recombines TRBV5-4 with TRBJ1-3, with D possibly being TRBD1 (5 bases). Germline CDR1 and CDR2: SGHNT and YYREEE (reference sequence). The ends were cut back, 0 bases at V and 2 bases at J, with 9 bases in the middle. The CDR3 extends over 15 amino acids. CDR3 sequence reads: CASSLGRGAGNTIYF. The CDR3 coding sequence is TGTGCCAGCAGCTTGGGGAGGGGCGCTGGAAACACCATATATTTT.

The J gene is TRBJ2-7, the V gene TRBV27; 7 bases align to TRBD2. The CDR3 totals 14 residues. After removal of 0 bases from V and 7 bases from J, the junction contained 6 bases not matched to a gene. Germline V lookup: CDR1 MNHEY, CDR2 SMNVEV (reference sequence). The CDR3, as DNA: TGTGCCAGCAGTTTATCGGGCCTGGGAGGGGAGCAGTACTTC. It specifies CASSLSGLGGEQYF.

J is TRBJ1-5 and V is TRBV30; D not certain. CDR1 and CDR2 (germline): GTSNPN, SVGIG (reference sequence). CDR3 length: 13 amino acids. Trimming cost V 1 base and J 4 bases, with 8 bases left between them. CDR3 nucleotide sequence: TGTGCCTGGAGTGGGCAGGATAATCAGCCCCAGCATTTT. It is translated as CAWSGQDNQPQHF.

This clone was detected only once. The gene calls are TRBV30 and TRBJ1-3, with D perhaps matching TRBD1 (5 bases). The CDR3 length is 15 residues. The ends were cut back, 0 bases at V and 2 bases at J, with 11 bases in the middle. The V gene's germline CDR1 is GTSNPN and CDR2 SVGIG (reference sequence). As DNA, the CDR3 is TGTGCCTGGAGTGTTGGGACTGTGACTGGAAACACCATATATTTT. Translating it yields CAWSVGTVTGNTIYF.